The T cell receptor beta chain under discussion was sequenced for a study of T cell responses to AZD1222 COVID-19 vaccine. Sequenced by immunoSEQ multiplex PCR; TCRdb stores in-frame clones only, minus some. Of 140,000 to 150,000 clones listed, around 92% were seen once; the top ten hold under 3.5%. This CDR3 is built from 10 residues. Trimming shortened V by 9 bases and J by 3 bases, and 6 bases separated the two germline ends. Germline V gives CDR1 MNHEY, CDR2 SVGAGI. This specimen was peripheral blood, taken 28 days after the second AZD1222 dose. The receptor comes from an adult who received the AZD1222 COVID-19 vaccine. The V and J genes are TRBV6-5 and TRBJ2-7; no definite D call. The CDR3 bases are TGTGCCAGTAACCTCTACGAGCAGTACTTC. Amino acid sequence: CASNLYEQYF.